This entry features one T cell receptor (beta chain) sequence. Antigen unknown. The data were obtained in a study of cytomegalovirus exposure and HLA in healthy donors. The CDR3 runs 14 residues. V was cut by 6 bases and J by 5 bases, with 14 bases left in between. The germline V gene encodes CDR1 MNHEY and CDR2 SVGAGI. Study-level findings and limits: An analysis was carried out at a later point. It showed that HLA-associated TCR beta chains were more clonally expanded than equally common non-associated chains. One variant, a missense change in DCLRE1C, was linked in a later analysis to TCR beta V- and J-gene trimming.

Researchers ran the PCR with 60 Vbeta and 13 Jbeta primers. Profiling relied on immunoSEQ multiplex PCR, and the TCRdb table lists in-frame clones only, not all of them. The table records under 150,000 clones, roughly 72% of them present only once. The source of this sequence is a woman between 45 and 60 years old in good health and CMV-seronegative. The sequencing input was PBMCs. The chain links TRBV6-5 to TRBJ2-1, with a tentative D call TRBD1 (6 bases). The CDR3 loop reads CASSPTGPNNEQFF. As DNA, the CDR3 is TGTGCCAGCAGCCCTACAGGGCCCAACAATGAGCAGTTCTTC.